The rows below give T cell receptor beta chains drawn from one sample of a study of metastatic and nonmetastatic thyroid tumors. TCRdb re-called clones via MiXCR from the PCR reads. The sample carries tens of thousands of clones, under 15% recorded once. Sequenced: tumor tissue. The receptors were gathered from a female donor with papillary thyroid cancer or a benign thyroid nodule (not recorded which). Some clones in this sample may be carry-over from other donors' samples. Both conserved end residues are part of each CDR3. Each record gives: V gene, clone size, D gene, J gene, CDR3 protein, CDR3 DNA. The D gene is left open where the match is weak. Size is omitted from some rows. Given values are once, few, many or a class for expanded clones.

V gene: TRBV11-2; clone size: many; D gene: TRBD2; J gene: TRBJ2-7; CDR3 protein: CASSLDPSGRPAPYEQYF; CDR3 DNA: TGTGCCAGCAGCTTAGATCCTAGCGGAAGACCCGCTCCCTACGAGCAGTACTTC
V gene: TRBV27; clone size: many; D gene: TRBD1; J gene: TRBJ1-6; CDR3 protein: CASSLSAGGNSPLHF; CDR3 DNA: TGTGCCAGCAGTTTATCGGCAGGGGGCAATTCACCCCTCCACTTT
V gene: TRBV20-1; clone size: many; D gene: TRBD1; J gene: TRBJ1-5; CDR3 protein: CSADRGLVQPQHF; CDR3 DNA: TGCAGTGCTGACAGGGGGCTCGTACAGCCCCAGCATTTT
V gene: TRBV2; clone size: many; D gene: NA; J gene: TRBJ2-2; CDR3 protein: CASTLRGTYTGELFF; CDR3 DNA: TGTGCCTCTACTTTAAGGGGGACTTACACCGGGGAGCTGTTTTTT
V gene: TRBV20-1; clone size: many; D gene: NA; J gene: TRBJ2-7; CDR3 protein: CSARHLDRVYEQYF; CDR3 DNA: TGCAGTGCTAGACACCTGGACAGAGTCTACGAGCAGTACTTC
V gene: TRBV20-1; clone size: many; D gene: NA; J gene: TRBJ2-7; CDR3 protein: CSAPGPAKVEQYF; CDR3 DNA: TGCAGTGCTCCGGGCCCGGCGAAAGTCGAGCAGTACTTC
V gene: TRBV29-1; clone size: many; D gene: NA; J gene: TRBJ1-2; CDR3 protein: CSVDTANYGYTF; CDR3 DNA: TGCAGCGTGGACACGGCTAACTATGGCTACACCTTC
V gene: TRBV20-1; clone size: many; D gene: NA; J gene: TRBJ1-1; CDR3 protein: CSASPDMNTEAFF; CDR3 DNA: TGCAGTGCTAGCCCAGATATGAACACTGAAGCTTTCTTT
V gene: TRBV6-1; clone size: many; D gene: NA; J gene: TRBJ2-7; CDR3 protein: CASGVAVYEQYF; CDR3 DNA: TGTGCCAGCGGTGTGGCAGTCTACGAGCAGTACTTC
V gene: TRBV6-1; clone size: many; D gene: TRBD1; J gene: TRBJ1-5; CDR3 protein: CASRLGTGFNRNQPQHF; CDR3 DNA: TGTGCCAGCAGGCTCGGGACAGGGTTCAATCGCAATCAGCCCCAGCATTTT
V gene: TRBV20-1; clone size: many; D gene: TRBD2; J gene: TRBJ2-5; CDR3 protein: CSQGLAGGPGQETQYF; CDR3 DNA: TGCAGTCAAGGACTAGCGGGAGGGCCGGGGCAAGAGACCCAGTACTTC
V gene: TRBV20-1; clone size: NA; D gene: NA; J gene: TRBJ1-5; CDR3 protein: CSARDSNQPQHF; CDR3 DNA: TGCAGTGCTCGGGACTCCAATCAGCCCCAGCATTTT
V gene: TRBV2; clone size: many; D gene: NA; J gene: TRBJ1-1; CDR3 protein: CASRGTNTEAFF; CDR3 DNA: TGTGCCAGCAGAGGCACGAACACTGAAGCTTTCTTT
V gene: TRBV7-3; clone size: many; D gene: TRBD1; J gene: TRBJ2-7; CDR3 protein: CASSLAGQGFYEQYF; CDR3 DNA: TGTGCCAGCAGCTTGGCGGGACAGGGATTCTACGAGCAGTACTTC
V gene: TRBV6-1; clone size: few; D gene: TRBD2; J gene: TRBJ2-3; CDR3 protein: CASSGIAGASDTQYF; CDR3 DNA: TGTGCCAGCAGCGGTATAGCGGGAGCCTCAGATACGCAGTATTTT
V gene: TRBV5-6; clone size: NA; D gene: TRBD1; J gene: TRBJ1-2; CDR3 protein: CASSRDRDGGYTF; CDR3 DNA: TGTGCCAGCAGCCGCGACAGGGATGGGGGCTACACCTTC
V gene: TRBV18; clone size: many; D gene: NA; J gene: TRBJ1-1; CDR3 protein: CASSNRAVNTEAFF; CDR3 DNA: TGTGCCAGCTCTAACCGGGCGGTAAACACTGAAGCTTTCTTT
V gene: TRBV12-3/TRBV12-4; clone size: many; D gene: NA; J gene: TRBJ2-3; CDR3 protein: CASSLARGRSTDTQYF; CDR3 DNA: TGTGCCAGCAGTTTAGCGCGTGGGCGTAGCACAGATACGCAGTATTTT
V gene: TRBV11-3; clone size: once; D gene: NA; J gene: TRBJ2-7; CDR3 protein: CASSSVTSLSSNEQYF; CDR3 DNA: TGTGCCAGCAGCTCGGTCACTAGCTTGAGTAGTAACGAGCAGTACTTC
V gene: TRBV28; clone size: few; D gene: TRBD2; J gene: TRBJ2-7; CDR3 protein: CASIGTSGRSYEQYF; CDR3 DNA: TGTGCCAGCATTGGGACTAGCGGGAGGTCCTACGAGCAGTACTTC
V gene: TRBV9; clone size: many; D gene: TRBD1; J gene: TRBJ1-1; CDR3 protein: CASSPQGDGTEAFF; CDR3 DNA: TGTGCCAGCAGCCCCCAGGGGGATGGCACTGAAGCTTTCTTT
V gene: TRBV11-2; clone size: many; D gene: NA; J gene: TRBJ1-4; CDR3 protein: CASSLGTNEKLFF; CDR3 DNA: TGTGCCAGCAGCTTAGGTACTAATGAAAAACTGTTTTTT
V gene: TRBV20-1; clone size: many; D gene: TRBD2; J gene: TRBJ2-7; CDR3 protein: CSARLFQVTSGVRSYEQYF; CDR3 DNA: TGCAGTGCTAGACTATTTCAGGTGACTAGCGGTGTGAGGTCCTACGAGCAGTACTTC
V gene: TRBV6-1; clone size: few; D gene: NA; J gene: TRBJ2-5; CDR3 protein: CASRMEGSETQYF; CDR3 DNA: TGTGCCAGCCGGATGGAGGGGTCAGAGACCCAGTACTTC
V gene: TRBV28; clone size: few; D gene: TRBD1; J gene: TRBJ1-1; CDR3 protein: CASRGQGVGENTEAFF; CDR3 DNA: TGTGCCAGCAGGGGACAGGGGGTGGGGGAGAACACTGAAGCTTTCTTT
V gene: TRBV5-4; clone size: few; D gene: NA; J gene: TRBJ2-1; CDR3 protein: CASRTGPGADEQFF; CDR3 DNA: TGTGCCAGCAGGACTGGGCCTGGCGCGGATGAGCAGTTCTTC
V gene: TRBV5-8; clone size: NA; D gene: NA; J gene: TRBJ1-4; CDR3 protein: CAGSLTDSPINEKLFF; CDR3 DNA: TGTGCCGGCAGCTTGACCGACAGTCCAATTAATGAAAAACTGTTTTTT
V gene: TRBV5-1; clone size: NA; D gene: NA; J gene: TRBJ1-2; CDR3 protein: CASSLAIAEPLEGYTF; CDR3 DNA: TGCGCCAGCAGCTTGGCCATCGCCGAGCCCCTGGAGGGCTACACCTTC
V gene: TRBV20-1; clone size: many; D gene: TRBD2; J gene: TRBJ2-7; CDR3 protein: CSARGLTSGRAWYEQYF; CDR3 DNA: TGCAGTGCTAGAGGACTCACTAGCGGGAGGGCCTGGTACGAGCAGTACTTC
V gene: TRBV10-3; clone size: many; D gene: TRBD1; J gene: TRBJ2-5; CDR3 protein: CAISGGQSTRETQYF; CDR3 DNA: TGTGCCATCAGTGGGGGACAGTCGACGAGAGAGACCCAGTACTTC
V gene: TRBV6-1; clone size: few; D gene: TRBD1; J gene: TRBJ2-7; CDR3 protein: CASGDRRSSYEQYF; CDR3 DNA: TGTGCCAGCGGGGACAGACGAAGCTCCTACGAGCAGTACTTC
V gene: TRBV5-1; clone size: many; D gene: NA; J gene: TRBJ2-7; CDR3 protein: CASSFLDGGSEQYF; CDR3 DNA: TGCGCCAGCAGCTTCCTCGACGGGGGTAGCGAGCAGTACTTC
V gene: TRBV7-8; clone size: many; D gene: NA; J gene: TRBJ2-1; CDR3 protein: CASSIGQSSYNEQFF; CDR3 DNA: TGTGCCAGCAGCATCGGACAGAGCTCCTACAATGAGCAGTTCTTC
V gene: TRBV6-5; clone size: few; D gene: NA; J gene: TRBJ1-4; CDR3 protein: CASSYSYEKLFF; CDR3 DNA: TGTGCCAGCAGTTACTCATATGAAAAACTGTTTTTT
V gene: TRBV12-5; clone size: NA; D gene: TRBD1; J gene: TRBJ1-2; CDR3 protein: CASGLATSTGTVGGYTF; CDR3 DNA: TGTGCGAGTGGTTTGGCCACATCGACAGGGACCGTAGGCGGCTACACCTTC
V gene: TRBV28; clone size: many; D gene: NA; J gene: TRBJ2-5; CDR3 protein: CASSFGVYQETQYF; CDR3 DNA: TGTGCCAGCAGTTTCGGGGTGTACCAAGAGACCCAGTACTTC
V gene: TRBV11-3; clone size: NA; D gene: NA; J gene: TRBJ2-1; CDR3 protein: CASESYYNERFF; CDR3 DNA: TGTGCCAGCGAGAGCTACTACAATGAGCGGTTCTTC
V gene: TRBV5-1; clone size: many; D gene: NA; J gene: TRBJ2-3; CDR3 protein: CASSLQGRRPDTQYF; CDR3 DNA: TGCGCCAGCAGCTTACAGGGCCGACGCCCAGATACGCAGTATTTT
V gene: TRBV20-1; clone size: many; D gene: TRBD2; J gene: TRBJ2-5; CDR3 protein: CSARDPGGFSGIQETQYF; CDR3 DNA: TGCAGTGCTAGAGATCCGGGTGGGTTTAGCGGGATACAAGAGACCCAGTACTTC
V gene: TRBV19; clone size: many; D gene: NA; J gene: TRBJ2-6; CDR3 protein: CASSILSSGANVLTF; CDR3 DNA: TGTGCCAGTAGTATACTGAGTTCTGGGGCCAACGTCCTGACTTTC
V gene: TRBV4-1; clone size: NA; D gene: NA; J gene: TRBJ2-7; CDR3 protein: CASSQAAAGANYEQYF; CDR3 DNA: TGCGCCAGCAGCCAAGCCGCCGCGGGGGCGAACTACGAGCAGTACTTC
V gene: TRBV20-1; clone size: many; D gene: NA; J gene: TRBJ1-2; CDR3 protein: CSARDLEAGEHYGYTF; CDR3 DNA: TGCAGTGCTAGAGACCTGGAGGCAGGGGAACACTATGGCTACACCTTC
V gene: TRBV12-3/TRBV12-4; clone size: many; D gene: NA; J gene: TRBJ1-4; CDR3 protein: CASSPEGGYSEKLFF; CDR3 DNA: TGTGCCAGCAGTCCCGAGGGGGGATACAGTGAAAAACTGTTTTTT